This T cell receptor (beta chain) is drawn from a study of radiation and T cells in renal cell carcinoma. General study points: From baseline, blood top tumor clonotypes peaked at 2 weeks post-radiation.

Sample time point: blood 4 weeks post-SBRT, at nephrectomy. Sample treatment: 15 Gy SBRT to primary tumor, nephrectomy 4 weeks later. From germline, CDR1 is SGHAT and CDR2 FQDESV (reference sequence). The V and J ends lost 4 bases and 5 bases, in that order; junction bases with no gene match: 5. This CDR3 spans 14 amino acids. TCRdb's table, derived via immunoSEQ multiplex PCR, lists solely in-frame clones and lacks some. The sample lists about 83,000 clones; approximately 87% were seen once. For this clone: Its antigen remains unidentified.

Sequencing was performed on blood, taken from a patient whose treatment included radiotherapy and nephrectomy. The chain carries TRBV11-1 and TRBJ2-7, with TRBD1 matching 10 bases. The TCR comes from a woman aged 60-75 years with renal cell carcinoma. The DNA for the CDR3 is TGTGCCAGCAGCTCGACAGGGGGCAGGGACGAGCAGTACTTC. Its protein product is CASSSTGGRDEQYF. Complete variable domain (other parts from reference TRBV11-1 and TRBJ2-7): EAEVAQSPRYKITEKSQAVAFWCDPISGHATLYWYRQILGQGPELLVQFQDESVVDDSQLPKDRFSAERLKGVDSTLKIQPAELGDSAMYLCASSSTGGRDEQYFGPGTRLTVT.